These 9 T cell receptor beta chains were sequenced from one sample in a study of CD8+ T cells in alopecia areata. It was for five or six patients that CD4+ cells were sorted into CD25+CD127- cells. As the sequencing template, cDNA was produced by extracting RNA and reverse transcribing it. The method was immunoSEQ multiplex PCR; TCRdb's version includes in-frame clones alone and lacks a portion of them. The data contain 30,000 to 45,000 clones, 45% to 65% of them singletons. The sequenced sample was CD4+ Tregs sorted from blood. The receptor source for this set is a human donor with alopecia areata.

The rearrangement joins TRBV2 to TRBJ1-2, with D possibly TRBD1 on 5 matching bases. The V end was cut by 8 bases, the J end by 3 bases, with 10 bases between. The CDR3 runs 12 residues. Germline V lookup: CDR1 SNHLY, CDR2 FYNNEI. Here the CDR3 reads CASLGQDYGYTF. CDR3 nucleotide sequence: TGTGCCAGCCTTGGACAAGACTATGGCTACACCTTC.

This chain connects TRBV10-3 to TRBJ2-3; D remains ambiguous. Trimming removed 3 bases from V and 4 bases from J, with 5 bases in between. CDR3 length: 12 residues. The V gene's germline CDR1 is ENHRY and CDR2 SYGVKD. CDR3: CAISDTADTQYF. The CDR3 region has the DNA TGTGCCATCAGTGACACAGCAGATACGCAGTATTTT.

The rearrangement links TRBV4-3 to TRBJ2-3; maybe TRBD1 (6 bases). The germline gives CDR1 LGHNA, CDR2 YSLEER. With 0 bases removed from V and 4 bases from J, the gap between germline ends came to 11 bases. CDR3 length equals 15 residues. DNA for the CDR3: TGCGCCAGCAGCCAAGATCACAGGGCCGCAGATACGCAGTATTTT. Encoded protein: CASSQDHRAADTQYF.

This clone has more than one count but fewer than ten. J is TRBJ2-5 and V is TRBV5-1; a weak D match, TRBD1 (8 bases). The CDR3 contains 15 residues. From germline, CDR1 is SGHRS and CDR2 YFSETQ. V was pared by 0 bases and J by 4 bases, with 13 bases between. The CDR3 sequence: CASSLVQGGAETQYF. The DNA of the CDR3 is TGCGCCAGCAGCTTGGTACAGGGGGGGGCAGAGACCCAGTACTTC.

This rearrangement joins TRBV30 to TRBJ1-1; D uncertain. CDR1 GTSNPN and CDR2 SVGIG come from the germline V gene (reference sequence). CDR3 length: 11 residues. Trimming stripped 0 bases from V and 10 bases from J, with 9 bases between. The CDR3 DNA sequence: TGTGCCTGGAGTGTAAAACGGAGAGCTTTCTTT. It translates to CAWSVKRRAFF.

The chain joins TRBV2 to TRBJ1-5; D call uncertain. Between the trimmed V and J ends, which lost 4 bases and 3 bases, there was a span of 13 bases. The CDR3 totals 15 residues. The germline V gene encodes CDR1 SNHLY and CDR2 FYNNEI. CDR3 bases: TGTGCCAGCAGTGCCAGCCAGAGAAACAATCAGCCCCAGCATTTT. Protein product: CASSASQRNNQPQHF.

The chain has TRBV4-3 and TRBJ2-3, with TRBD2 matching 12 bases. The germline gives CDR1 LGHNA, CDR2 YSLEER. V dropped 2 bases and J dropped 6; count of bases not matched to a gene: 6. CDR3 length: 16 residues. The DNA for the CDR3 is TGCGCCAGCAGCCAACTAGCGGGAGGGCCGGGGGATACGCAGTATTTT. It codes for CASSQLAGGPGDTQYF.

The CDR3 sequence is CASSLGTLRSSEQYF. The CDR3 coding sequence is TGCGCCAGCAGCTTAGGAACCCTGCGAAGCTCCGAGCAGTACTTC. This chain uses TRBV5-1 with TRBJ2-7; D gene ambiguous. This CDR3 has 15 residues. Germline CDR1 is SGHRS and CDR2 is YFSETQ. V lost 2 bases and J 6 bases, leaving 18 bases between the germline ends.

V usage is TRBV19 and J usage is TRBJ1-1; maybe TRBD1 (5 bases). The V gene's germline CDR1 is LNHDA and CDR2 SQIVND (reference sequence). The CDR3 sequence is 11 residues long. The V and J ends lost 6 bases and 10 bases respectively, with 12 bases between them. CDR3 bases: TGTGCCAGTAGGCTCCGGGACCTAGCTTTCTTT. Its protein product is CASRLRDLAFF.